These 5 T cell receptor beta chains were sequenced from one sample in a study of shared clonotypes between healthy human individuals. This table comes from immunoSEQ multiplex PCR, and its TCRdb copy is limited to in-frame clones, with some not included. The sample holds approximately 330,000 clones; around 70% are singletons and the top ten take about 9.4%. The sequenced sample consisted of memory CD4+ T cells sorted from blood. The subset: CD45RA-negative fraction. The receptors originated from a man under 40 in good health.

The chain carries TRBV6-6 and TRBJ2-1; D might be TRBD1 or TRBD2, each matching 5 bases. V lost 6 bases and J 6 bases, leaving 15 bases between the germline ends. Per the germline V gene, CDR1 is MNHNY and CDR2 is SVGAGI (reference sequence). This CDR3 has 14 residues. Here the CDR3 reads CASRSGTKGNEQFF. DNA of the CDR3: TGTGCCAGCAGGTCCGGGACCAAGGGCAATGAGCAGTTCTTC.

The chain has TRBV25-1 and TRBJ1-5, with D maybe TRBD1 (6 bases). There are 13 residues in the CDR3. Germline loops: CDR1 MGHDK, CDR2 SYGVNS. V shed 6 bases and J shed 0 bases, with 6 bases lying between them. In DNA, the CDR3 is TGTGCCAGCAGCAGGGGTAGCAATCAGCCCCAGCATTTT. Its translation: CASSRGSNQPQHF. The whole variable domain, remainder taken from reference TRBV25-1 and TRBJ1-5, is EADIYQTPRYLVIGTGKKITLECSQTMGHDKMYWYQQDPGMELHLIHYSYGVNSTEKGDLSSESTVSRIRTEHFPLTLESARPSHTSQYLCASSRGSNQPQHFGDGTRLSIL.

This clone is a singleton in its sample. DNA for the CDR3: TGTGCCAGCAGTCTGGGACAGAGGGCTTCCGAGCAGTACTTC. Translating gives CASSLGQRASEQYF. The chain carries TRBV2 and TRBJ2-7, with TRBD1 identical over 7 bases. This CDR3 contains 14 residues. Trimming took 5 bases from V and 6 from J; bases not matched to a gene: 10. Germline values: CDR1 SNHLY, CDR2 FYNNEI.

The rearrangement links TRBV11-3 to TRBJ2-1; 14 nucleotides agree with TRBD2. Germline V gives CDR1 SGHNT, CDR2 YENEEA. There are 17 residues in the CDR3. With 4 bases clipped from V and 6 bases from J, the junction kept 8 bases outside the gene matches. Here the CDR3 reads CASSSRGGLAGVNEQFF. CDR3 DNA: TGTGCCAGCAGCTCTAGGGGGGGACTAGCGGGAGTCAATGAGCAGTTCTTC.

J is TRBJ2-7 and V is TRBV28, with D possibly TRBD1 on 5 matching bases. The germline gives CDR1 MDHEN, CDR2 SYDVKM. Trimming took 7 bases from V and 5 from J, leaving 18 bases between them. The CDR3 runs 14 residues. The CDR3 region has the DNA TGTGCCAGCACCCTGGGCAGGGCTAACGACGAGCAGTACTTC. Encoded protein: CASTLGRANDEQYF. The variable domain in full, completed from reference TRBV28 and TRBJ2-7, reads DVKVTQSSRYLVKRTGEKVFLECVQDMDHENMFWYRQDPGLGLRLIYFSYDVKMKEKGDIPEGYSVSREKKERFSLILESASTNQTSMYLCASTLGRANDEQYFGPGTRLTVT.